A single sample gave rise to the 22 T cell receptor beta chains below, sequenced in a study of shared clonotypes between healthy human individuals. The repertoire was sequenced with immunoSEQ multiplex PCR; TCRdb's copy has only in-frame clones and lacks some. The sample includes around 530,000 clones, about 80% seen only once; the top ten take 12%. Material for sequencing was PBMCs. The receptor set was obtained from a woman aged 40 to 49 in good health. Some clones in this sample may be carry-over from other donors' samples.

The genes are TRBV5-1 and TRBJ2-1; 7 nucleotides line up with TRBD1. Germline CDR1 reads SGHRS; CDR2 reads YFSETQ. The CDR3 consists of 16 residues. After removal of 0 bases from V and 3 bases from J, the junction contained 6 bases not matched to a gene. The CDR3 here is CASSLEPGQNYNEQFF. DNA of the CDR3: TGCGCCAGCAGCTTGGAACCGGGACAGAACTACAATGAGCAGTTCTTC.

There are a few counts of this clone. The chain links TRBV28 to TRBJ1-2; 12 bases match TRBD1. The V gene's germline CDR1 is MDHEN and CDR2 SYDVKM. The junction had 12 bases not matched to a gene; V was cut back by 5 bases and J by 8 bases. The CDR3 is 16 residues long. DNA for the CDR3: TGTGCCAGCAGTCGAGCCGGGACAGGGGGCGTAGGGGGCTACACCTTC. It yields the protein CASSRAGTGGVGGYTF.

The gene calls are TRBV10-2 and TRBJ2-5; D is unresolved. CDR1 WSHSY and CDR2 SAAADI come from the germline V gene. V was trimmed by 3 bases and J by 5 bases, leaving 7 bases between them. The CDR3 has 12 amino acids. CDR3 protein: CASSDSRETQYF. The CDR3 DNA sequence: TGCGCCAGCAGTGACTCTCGCGAGACCCAGTACTTC.

This chain connects TRBV4-1 to TRBJ1-1; D remains unclear. Trimming left V 1 base short and J 1 base short, with 10 bases between. This CDR3 region has 15 residues. Germline V lookup: CDR1 MGHRA, CDR2 YSYEKL. CDR3 nucleotide sequence: TGCGCCAGCAGCCAAGCAGGCGGGCGGAACACTGAAGCTTTCTTT. It specifies CASSQAGGRNTEAFF.

This clone occurred a few times. One junction end disagrees with the germline gene, perhaps due to a read error. The chain links TRBV7-7 to TRBJ2-5, with D perhaps TRBD1 (6 bases). Germline loops: CDR1 SSHAT, CDR2 FNYEAQ (reference sequence). This CDR3 spans 14 amino acids. CDR3 sequence reads: CASSPGQTKETQYF. As DNA, the CDR3 is TGTGCTAGCAGCCCCGGACAGACAAAAGAGACCCAGTACTTC.

The sample holds one count of this clone. The chain links TRBV28 to TRBJ2-5; tentative D call: TRBD1 (5 bases). This CDR3 is 15 amino acids long. Germline-derived CDR1 and CDR2 are MDHEN and SYDVKM. V lost 5 bases and J 2 bases, leaving 15 bases between the germline ends. The DNA of the CDR3 is TGTGCCAGCAGTGCCCGTAGGGGATATCAAGAGACCCAGTACTTC. It yields the protein CASSARRGYQETQYF. The full variable domain, its missing parts supplied by reference TRBV28 and TRBJ2-5, is DVKVTQSSRYLVKRTGEKVFLECVQDMDHENMFWYRQDPGLGLRLIYFSYDVKMKEKGDIPEGYSVSREKKERFSLILESASTNQTSMYLCASSARRGYQETQYFGPGTRLLVL.

This chain connects TRBV20-1 to TRBJ1-1; D not certain. The CDR3 is made up of 11 amino acids. With 3 bases removed from V and 10 bases from J, the gap between germline ends came to 12 bases. CDR1 is DFQATT and CDR2 is SNEGSKA in the germline V gene (reference sequence). The CDR3 protein is CSARRGGPAFF. The CDR3 region has the DNA TGCAGTGCTAGGCGGGGAGGACCAGCTTTCTTT.

This chain links TRBV19 with TRBJ2-2, with D possibly being TRBD2 (6 bases). Germline CDR1 and CDR2: LNHDA and SQIVND (reference sequence). V lost 3 bases and J lost 5, with 10 bases in between. This CDR3 spans 14 amino acids. This CDR3 reads CASSIYGGTGELFF. CDR3 coding DNA: TGTGCCAGTAGTATTTACGGAGGGACCGGGGAGCTGTTTTTT.

The chain recombines TRBV10-3 with TRBJ1-5; D not certain. The CDR3 consists of 13 residues. V lost 4 bases and J lost 6, with 10 bases in between. Looked up from germline, CDR1 is ENHRY and CDR2 is SYGVKD. CDR3 residues: CAISASEGQPQHF. CDR3 nucleotides: TGTGCCATCAGTGCTTCAGAGGGTCAGCCCCAGCATTTT.

The chain carries TRBV15 and TRBJ2-5, with D maybe TRBD2 (6 bases). This CDR3 is built from 16 residues. V dropped 1 base and J dropped 4 bases, with 16 bases sitting between them. Germline CDR1 and CDR2: LNHNV and YYDKDF (reference sequence). The CDR3 loop reads CATSRAGSSAGETQYF. CDR3 DNA sequence: TGTGCCACCAGCAGAGCGGGGTCTAGCGCCGGAGAGACCCAGTACTTC.

The chain uses TRBV2 and TRBJ1-5; 7 bases map to TRBD1. The CDR3 totals 16 residues. V was clipped by 5 bases and J by 0 bases; unmatched bases: 7. Germline V gene data show CDR1 as SNHLY and CDR2 as FYNNEI. The CDR3 nucleotides are TGTGCCAGCAGTAGAGGGACAGTTTATAGCAATCAGCCCCAGCATTTT. Translation: CASSRGTVYSNQPQHF.

The chain uses TRBV29-1 and TRBJ1-4; possibly TRBD1 for D (5 bases). This CDR3 has 13 amino acids. Trimming stripped 7 bases from V and 8 bases from J, with 17 bases between. Germline values: CDR1 SQVTM, CDR2 ANQGSEA. The CDR3 region is CSAEGQGNEKLFF. The CDR3 nucleotides are TGCAGCGCCGAGGGCCAGGGAAACGAAAAACTGTTTTTT.

This clone was recorded once. This chain links TRBV2 with TRBJ2-1; the match to TRBD2 covers 7 bases. This CDR3 has 14 residues. Germline CDR1 SNHLY, CDR2 FYNNEI. The J segment lost 5 bases and the V segment lost 3 bases, leaving 4 bases of the junction unmatched. Written as DNA, the CDR3 is TGTGCCAGCAGTGATTCCGGGACTAACAATGAGCAGTTCTTC. It specifies CASSDSGTNNEQFF.

This chain links TRBV5-4 with TRBJ1-1; TRBD1 agrees at 10 bases. The CDR3 extends over 16 amino acids. The V segment lost 3 bases and the J segment 0 bases; nucleotides outside the gene matches: 5. From germline, CDR1 is SGHNT and CDR2 YYREEE (reference sequence). In nucleotides, the CDR3 is TGTGCCAGCAGCTGGGGACAGGGGCTCATGAACACTGAAGCTTTCTTT. Protein: CASSWGQGLMNTEAFF.

The V and J genes are TRBV15 and TRBJ1-5, with 7 bases aligning to TRBD1. CDR3 length: 16 residues. Trimming removed 2 bases from V and 4 bases from J; junction bases left unmatched: 8. The germline V gene encodes CDR1 LNHNV and CDR2 YYDKDF (reference sequence). DNA for the CDR3: TGTGCCACCAGCAGACGGGCAGGGGGTGGAAATCAGCCCCAGCATTTT. It specifies CATSRRAGGGNQPQHF.

This clone was detected only a few times. The genes are TRBV29-1 and TRBJ1-1; no reliable D call. This CDR3 is built from 13 residues. CDR1 SQVTM and CDR2 ANQGSEA come from the germline V gene. The V and J ends lost 7 bases and 11 bases respectively, with 23 bases between them. The CDR3 DNA sequence: TGCAGCGCCCACTCGGGCCTCATCGGGGTGGCTTTCTTT. Its protein product is CSAHSGLIGVAFF.

The chain joins TRBV6-4 to TRBJ2-3; 7 bases agree with TRBD2. The CDR3 runs 15 residues. V gave up 4 bases and J gave up 2 bases; unmatched junction bases: 6. CDR1 is MRHNA and CDR2 is SNTAGT in the germline V gene. The CDR3 region has the DNA TGTGCCAGCAGTGTAAAAGCGGGATCCACAGATACGCAGTATTTT. Translation: CASSVKAGSTDTQYF.

In this sample, this clone turned up once. The CDR3 region has the DNA TGCGCCAGCAGCCCCGGACCAACAACCTACGAGCAGTACTTC. Amino acids: CASSPGPTTYEQYF. The chain links TRBV5-1 to TRBJ2-5; D is unresolved. TRBJ2-7 explains the end of the DNA better; the J call may be wrong. CDR3 length: 14 residues. Germline V gene lookup returns CDR1 SGHRS and CDR2 YFSETQ.

The chain recombines TRBV4-3 with TRBJ2-2; D is unclear. The CDR3 extends over 14 amino acids. V shed 4 bases and J shed 6 bases, with 12 bases lying between them. Looked up from germline, CDR1 is LGHNA and CDR2 is YSLEER. The CDR3 reads CASSPLAQAGELFF. The CDR3 DNA is TGCGCCAGCAGCCCCCTTGCGCAGGCCGGGGAGCTGTTTTTT.

Note on this clone: This same CDR3 is encoded by further DNA sequences in the sample. V is TRBV28 and J is TRBJ2-7; TRBD2 might be the D (5 bases). Germline-derived CDR1 and CDR2 are MDHEN and SYDVKM. The CDR3 has 12 amino acids. V lost 2 bases, J lost 7 bases, and 9 bases lay in between. The CDR3, as DNA: TGTGCCAGCAGTTTAGGACTGGGGGAGCAGTACTTC. This sequence encodes CASSLGLGEQYF.

This chain uses TRBV5-6 with TRBJ1-4; D unclear. This CDR3 is built from 13 residues. Germline CDR1 reads SGHDT; CDR2 reads YYEEEE. Trimming took off 0 bases at V and 7 bases at J, with 7 bases between the two ends. CDR3 sequence: CASSLAGAEKLFF. The CDR3 nucleotides are TGTGCCAGCAGCTTGGCAGGTGCTGAAAAACTGTTTTTT. The full variable domain, its missing parts supplied by reference TRBV5-6 and TRBJ1-4, is DAGVTQSPTHLIKTRGQQVTLRCSPKSGHDTVSWYQQALGQGPQFIFQYYEEEERQRGNFPDRFSGHQFPNYSSELNVNALLLGDSALYLCASSLAGAEKLFFGSGTQLSVL.

This clone came up once. This rearrangement joins TRBV6-1 to TRBJ1-5, with 11 bases identical to TRBD1. Trimming at V came to 4 bases and at J to 4 bases, leaving 3 bases not matched to a gene. Germline lookup yields CDR1 MNHNS and CDR2 SASEGT. This CDR3 comprises 15 residues. The CDR3 region is CASSAGTGGNQPQHF. The CDR3 DNA reads TGTGCCAGCAGTGCGGGGACAGGGGGTAATCAGCCCCAGCATTTT.